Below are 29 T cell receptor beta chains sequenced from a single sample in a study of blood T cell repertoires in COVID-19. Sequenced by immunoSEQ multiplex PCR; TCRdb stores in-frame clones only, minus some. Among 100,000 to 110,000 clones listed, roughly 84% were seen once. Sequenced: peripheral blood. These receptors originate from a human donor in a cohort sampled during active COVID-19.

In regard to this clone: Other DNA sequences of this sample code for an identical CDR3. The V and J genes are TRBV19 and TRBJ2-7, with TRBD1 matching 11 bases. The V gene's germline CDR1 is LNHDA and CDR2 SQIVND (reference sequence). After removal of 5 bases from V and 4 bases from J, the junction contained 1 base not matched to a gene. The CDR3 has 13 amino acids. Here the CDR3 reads CASSGDRGYEQYF. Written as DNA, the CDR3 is TGTGCCAGTAGTGGGGACAGGGGGTACGAGCAGTACTTC.

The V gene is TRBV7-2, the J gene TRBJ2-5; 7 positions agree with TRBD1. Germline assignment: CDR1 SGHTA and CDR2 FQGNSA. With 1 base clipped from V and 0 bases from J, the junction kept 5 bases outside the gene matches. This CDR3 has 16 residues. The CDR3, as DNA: TGTGCCAGCAGCTTAGGGACAGGAAGGTACCAAGAGACCCAGTACTTC. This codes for CASSLGTGRYQETQYF.

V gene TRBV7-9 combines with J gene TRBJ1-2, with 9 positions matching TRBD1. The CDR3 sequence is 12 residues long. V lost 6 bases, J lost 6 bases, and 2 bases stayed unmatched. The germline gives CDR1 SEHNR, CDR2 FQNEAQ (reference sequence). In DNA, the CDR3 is TGTGCCAGCAGAGGGACAGGGAATGGCTACACCTTC. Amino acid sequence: CASRGTGNGYTF.

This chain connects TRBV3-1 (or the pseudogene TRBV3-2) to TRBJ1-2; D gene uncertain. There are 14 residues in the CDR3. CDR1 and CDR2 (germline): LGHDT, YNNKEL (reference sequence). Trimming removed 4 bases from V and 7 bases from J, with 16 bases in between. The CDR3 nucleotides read TGTGCCAGCAGCCCTACACGAGGGATCGGTGGCTACACCTTC. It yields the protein CASSPTRGIGGYTF.

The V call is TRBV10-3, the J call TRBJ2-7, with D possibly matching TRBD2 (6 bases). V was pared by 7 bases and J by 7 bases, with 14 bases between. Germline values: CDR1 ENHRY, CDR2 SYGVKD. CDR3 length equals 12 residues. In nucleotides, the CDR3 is TGTGCCATCAAGCGGGCCCGTGGGGAGCAGTACTTC. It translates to CAIKRARGEQYF.

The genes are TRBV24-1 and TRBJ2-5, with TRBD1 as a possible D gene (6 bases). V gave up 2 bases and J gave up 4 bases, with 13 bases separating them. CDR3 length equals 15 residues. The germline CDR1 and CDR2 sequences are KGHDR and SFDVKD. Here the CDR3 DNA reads TGTGCCACCAGTGATTCCACACAGGGTCCAGAGACCCAGTACTTC. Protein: CATSDSTQGPETQYF.

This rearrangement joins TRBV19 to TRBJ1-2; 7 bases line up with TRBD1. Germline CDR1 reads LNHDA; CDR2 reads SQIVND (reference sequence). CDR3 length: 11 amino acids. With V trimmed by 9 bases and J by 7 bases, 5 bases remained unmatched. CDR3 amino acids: CASREGAGYTF. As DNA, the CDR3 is TGTGCCAGCCGAGAGGGGGCTGGCTACACCTTC.

Here the CDR3 reads CASSWGQDNEQFF. The CDR3 DNA is TGTGCCAGCTCATGGGGACAAGACAATGAGCAGTTCTTC. This sequence joins TRBV18 and TRBJ2-1; D possibly corresponds to TRBD1 (6 bases). The V end was cut by 5 bases, the J end by 5 bases, with 10 bases between. CDR3 length: 13 residues. CDR1 and CDR2 (germline): KGHSH, LQKENI.

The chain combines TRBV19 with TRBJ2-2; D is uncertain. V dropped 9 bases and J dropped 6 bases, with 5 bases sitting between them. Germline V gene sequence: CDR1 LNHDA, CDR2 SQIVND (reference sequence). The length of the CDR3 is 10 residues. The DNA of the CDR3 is TGTGCCAGCCGTGCCGGGGAGCTGTTTTTT. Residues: CASRAGELFF.

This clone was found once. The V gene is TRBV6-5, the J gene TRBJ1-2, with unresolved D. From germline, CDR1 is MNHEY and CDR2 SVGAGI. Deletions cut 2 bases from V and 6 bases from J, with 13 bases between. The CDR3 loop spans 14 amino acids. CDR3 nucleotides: TGTGCCAGCAGTTACATTACTAGGCGGGATGGCTACACCTTC. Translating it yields CASSYITRRDGYTF.

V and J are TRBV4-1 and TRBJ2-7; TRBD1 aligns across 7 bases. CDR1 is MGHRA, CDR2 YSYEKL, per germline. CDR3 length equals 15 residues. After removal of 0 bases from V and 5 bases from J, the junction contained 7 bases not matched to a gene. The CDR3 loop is CASSQERQGVDEQYF. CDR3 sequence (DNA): TGCGCCAGCAGCCAAGAGCGACAGGGTGTCGACGAGCAGTACTTC.

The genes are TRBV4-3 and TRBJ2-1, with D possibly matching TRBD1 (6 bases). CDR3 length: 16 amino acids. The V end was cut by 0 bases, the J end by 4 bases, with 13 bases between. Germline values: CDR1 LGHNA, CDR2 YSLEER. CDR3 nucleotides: TGCGCCAGCAGCCAAGACAGGGGACCCCCTTACAATGAGCAGTTCTTC. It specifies CASSQDRGPPYNEQFF.

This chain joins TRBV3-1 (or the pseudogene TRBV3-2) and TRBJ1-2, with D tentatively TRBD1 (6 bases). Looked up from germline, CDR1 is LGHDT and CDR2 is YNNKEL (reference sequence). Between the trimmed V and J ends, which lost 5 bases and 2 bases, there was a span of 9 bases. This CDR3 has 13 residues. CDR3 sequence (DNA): TGTGCCAGCAGCTCCGGACAGAACTATGGCTACACCTTC. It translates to CASSSGQNYGYTF.

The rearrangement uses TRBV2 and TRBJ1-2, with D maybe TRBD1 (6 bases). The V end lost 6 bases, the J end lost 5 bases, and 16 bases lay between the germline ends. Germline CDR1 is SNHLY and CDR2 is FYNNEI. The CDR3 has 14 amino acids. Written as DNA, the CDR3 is TGTGCCAGCAGGTTATCGGGACACTCTTATGGCTACACCTTC. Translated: CASRLSGHSYGYTF.

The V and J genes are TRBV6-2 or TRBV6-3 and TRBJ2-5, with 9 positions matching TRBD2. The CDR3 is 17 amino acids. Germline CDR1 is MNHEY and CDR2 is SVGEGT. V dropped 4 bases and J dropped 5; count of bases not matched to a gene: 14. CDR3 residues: CASSSPLAGGIQETQYF. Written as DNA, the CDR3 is TGTGCCAGCAGTTCCCCCTTGGCGGGAGGGATCCAGGAGACCCAGTACTTC.

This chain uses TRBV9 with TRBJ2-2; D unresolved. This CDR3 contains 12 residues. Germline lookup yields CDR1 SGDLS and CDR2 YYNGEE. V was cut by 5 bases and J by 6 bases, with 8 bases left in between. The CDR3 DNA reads TGTGCCAGCAGGCGAAACGCCGGGGAGCTGTTTTTT. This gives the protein CASRRNAGELFF.

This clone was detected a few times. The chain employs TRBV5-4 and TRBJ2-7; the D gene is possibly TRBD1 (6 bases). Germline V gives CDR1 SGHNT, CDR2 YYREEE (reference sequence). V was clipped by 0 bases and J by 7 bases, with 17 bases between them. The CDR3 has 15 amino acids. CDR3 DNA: TGTGCCAGCAGCTTGGGCCCAGGGGTAACGGGTGAGCAGTACTTC. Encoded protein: CASSLGPGVTGEQYF.

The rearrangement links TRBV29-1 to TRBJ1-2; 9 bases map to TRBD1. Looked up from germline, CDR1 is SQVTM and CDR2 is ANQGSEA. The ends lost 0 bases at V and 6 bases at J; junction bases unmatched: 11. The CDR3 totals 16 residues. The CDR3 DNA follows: TGCAGCGTTGAAGATCGTACCCCGGGACAGGGTAATGGCTACACCTTC. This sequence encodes CSVEDRTPGQGNGYTF.

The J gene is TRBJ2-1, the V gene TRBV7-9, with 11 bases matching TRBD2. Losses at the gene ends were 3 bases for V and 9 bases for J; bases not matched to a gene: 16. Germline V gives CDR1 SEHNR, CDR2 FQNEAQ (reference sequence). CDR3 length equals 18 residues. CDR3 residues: CASSFPPRLAGIRSEQFF. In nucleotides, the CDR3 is TGTGCCAGCAGCTTCCCTCCACGACTAGCGGGGATCAGGAGTGAGCAGTTCTTC.

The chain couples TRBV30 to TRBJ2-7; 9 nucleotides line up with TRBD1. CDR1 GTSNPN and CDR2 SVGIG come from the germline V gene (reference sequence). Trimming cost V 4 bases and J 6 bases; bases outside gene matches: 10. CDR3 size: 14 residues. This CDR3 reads CAWKWGTGTAEQYF. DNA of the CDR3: TGTGCCTGGAAATGGGGGACAGGGACTGCCGAGCAGTACTTC.

CDR3 sequence (DNA): TGTGCCAGCAGTTTCGGCGGGGTGAGGAACTATGGCTACACCTTC. The encoded protein is CASSFGGVRNYGYTF. The rearrangement links TRBV6-2 or TRBV6-3 to TRBJ1-2; unclear D gene. Trimming removed 4 bases at V and 2 bases at J, with 14 bases between. Germline V lookup: CDR1 MNHEY, CDR2 SVGEGT. This CDR3 region has 15 residues.

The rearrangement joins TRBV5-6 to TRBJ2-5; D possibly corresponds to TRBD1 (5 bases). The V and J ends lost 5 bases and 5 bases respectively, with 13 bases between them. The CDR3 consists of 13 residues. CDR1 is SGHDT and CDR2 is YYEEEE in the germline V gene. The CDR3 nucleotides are TGTGCCAGCAGGCATCAGGGTATTGAGACCCAGTACTTC. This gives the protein CASRHQGIETQYF.

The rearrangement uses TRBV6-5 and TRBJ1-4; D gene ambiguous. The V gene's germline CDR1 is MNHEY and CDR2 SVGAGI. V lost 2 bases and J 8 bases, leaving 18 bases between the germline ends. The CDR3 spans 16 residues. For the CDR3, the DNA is TGTGCCAGCAGTTACCGTTCCAGCGCCACTGGGGAAAAACTGTTTTTT. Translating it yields CASSYRSSATGEKLFF.

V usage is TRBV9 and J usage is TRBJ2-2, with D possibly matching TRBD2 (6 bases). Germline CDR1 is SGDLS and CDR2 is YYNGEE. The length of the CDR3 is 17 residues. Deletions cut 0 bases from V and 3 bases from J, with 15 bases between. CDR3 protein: CASSVEGGGKYTGELFF. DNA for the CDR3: TGTGCCAGCAGCGTAGAGGGAGGCGGGAAGTACACCGGGGAGCTGTTTTTT.

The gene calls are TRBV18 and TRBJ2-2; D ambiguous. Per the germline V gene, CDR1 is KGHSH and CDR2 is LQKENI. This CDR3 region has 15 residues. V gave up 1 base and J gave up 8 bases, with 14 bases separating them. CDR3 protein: CASSPQTVLGGELFF. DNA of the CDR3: TGTGCCAGCTCACCACAGACGGTCCTCGGGGGGGAGCTGTTTTTT.

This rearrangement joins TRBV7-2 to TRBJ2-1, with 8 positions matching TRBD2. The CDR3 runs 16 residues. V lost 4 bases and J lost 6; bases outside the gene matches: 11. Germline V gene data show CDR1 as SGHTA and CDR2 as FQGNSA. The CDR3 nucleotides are TGTGCCAGCAGCTCTCGAGTTAGCGGGATTTTCAATGAGCAGTTCTTC. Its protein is CASSSRVSGIFNEQFF.

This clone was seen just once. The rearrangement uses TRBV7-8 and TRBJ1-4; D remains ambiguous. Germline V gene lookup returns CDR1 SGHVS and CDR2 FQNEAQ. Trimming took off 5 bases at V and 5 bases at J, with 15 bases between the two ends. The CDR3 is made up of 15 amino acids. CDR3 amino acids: CASSPREGLNEKLFF. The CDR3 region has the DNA TGTGCCAGCAGCCCGAGGGAGGGTTTGAATGAAAAACTGTTTTTT.

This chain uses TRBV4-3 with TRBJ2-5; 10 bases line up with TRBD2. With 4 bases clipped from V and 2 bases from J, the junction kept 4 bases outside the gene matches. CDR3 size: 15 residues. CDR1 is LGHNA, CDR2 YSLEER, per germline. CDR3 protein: CASSLGLAEQETQYF. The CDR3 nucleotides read TGCGCCAGCAGCCTCGGACTAGCGGAACAAGAGACCCAGTACTTC.

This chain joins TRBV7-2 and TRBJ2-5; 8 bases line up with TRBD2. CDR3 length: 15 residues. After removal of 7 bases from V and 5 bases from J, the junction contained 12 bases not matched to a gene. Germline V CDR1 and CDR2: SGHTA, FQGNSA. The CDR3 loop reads CASTKSGGPLETQYF. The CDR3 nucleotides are TGTGCCAGCACCAAATCGGGGGGGCCTCTGGAGACCCAGTACTTC.